Reported below is one TCR beta chain. Antigen specificity is unknown. 13 Jbeta primers and 60 Vbeta primers were used for the PCR. Sequencing was performed with immunoSEQ multiplex PCR; in TCRdb, only in-frame clones are kept and a portion is missing. The sample contains 35,000 or so clones, 75% to 85% of which appear only once. The data belong to a study of cytomegalovirus exposure and HLA in healthy donors. CDR1 is WSHSY, CDR2 SAAADI, per germline. CDR3 length equals 15 residues. Trimming took 0 bases from V and 1 from J, leaving 8 bases between them. Those who donated were healthy bone marrow donors. Study-wide findings and caveats: In a later analysis, HLA-associated beta chains showed higher expansion and lower generation probabilities than comparable chains. It was confirmed in vitro that a few of the CMV-associated chains were specific for CMV antigens.

The receptor comes from a woman aged 40 to 50 in good health and CMV-seronegative. The rearrangement uses TRBV10-2 and TRBJ2-3; TRBD2 might be the D (6 bases). The sequencing input was PBMCs. The CDR3 DNA follows: TGCGCCAGCAGTGAGTCGATAGCGGGCACAGATACGCAGTATTTT. Its translation is CASSESIAGTDTQYF.